A selection of T cell receptor beta chains follows, all from one sample in a study of cytomegalovirus exposure and HLA in healthy donors. Data came from immunoSEQ multiplex PCR; TCRdb stores just in-frame clones and leaves some out. The sample contains 110,000 or so clones, just under 80% of which appear only once. The specimen was PBMCs. These receptors were obtained from a man between 25 and 39 years old in good health and CMV-seronegative. CDR3s include the opening cysteine and the closing phenylalanine or tryptophan. D genes are given only for firm matches. Part of the rows lack a size; the others show once, few, many or a class for expanded clones.

V gene	clone size	D gene	CDR3 length	J gene	CDR3 DNA	CDR3 protein
TRBV29-1	.	.	13	TRBJ1-1	TGCAGCACTCGACGGGACAAAAACACTGAAGCTTTCTTT	CSTRRDKNTEAFF
TRBV10-3	.	.	18	TRBJ2-4	TGTGCCATCAGTGAGTCGAGGGCCGTCCTTCGTGCCAAAAACATTCAGTACTTC	CAISESRAVLRAKNIQYF
TRBV5-6	.	.	12	TRBJ1-2	TGTGCCAGCAGCCCCTACAGGGCCGGCTACACCTTC	CASSPYRAGYTF
TRBV14	.	.	15	TRBJ2-7	TGTGCCAGCAGTTTTGAACAGGGCGTTTTCTACGAGCAGTACTTC	CASSFEQGVFYEQYF
TRBV29-1	.	TRBD1	12	TRBJ2-7	TGCAGCGCCGGACAGGGGGACCACGAGCAGTACTTC	CSAGQGDHEQYF
TRBV29-1	.	TRBD1	15	TRBJ2-7	TGCAGCGTTGAAGATGCGGACAGGGCCTCCTACGAGCAGTACTTC	CSVEDADRASYEQYF
TRBV6-5	.	TRBD1	14	TRBJ2-7	TGTGCCAGCAGTTACTCGACAGGGATCTACGAGCAGTACTTC	CASSYSTGIYEQYF
TRBV28	.	.	16	TRBJ2-7	TGTGCCAGCAGTCAGCCCGGTCCAGGGAACGCCGGGGAGCAGTACTTC	CASSQPGPGNAGEQYF
TRBV7-2	.	.	16	TRBJ1-2	TGTGCCAGCAGCTTAGCTCACGGGGGTAGTTTGAATGGCTACACCTTC	CASSLAHGGSLNGYTF
TRBV2	few	.	16	TRBJ1-4	TGTGCCAGCAGCCGACAGGAGACACGAATTAATGAAAAACTGTTTTTT	CASSRQETRINEKLFF
TRBV7-7	.	.	15	TRBJ2-7	TGTGCTAGCAGCTTAGACTGGGGGGTAACCTACGAGCAGTACTTC	CASSLDWGVTYEQYF
TRBV19	.	TRBD1	13	TRBJ2-2	TGTGCCAGCGACAGGGACAACACCGGGGAGCTGTTTTTT	CASDRDNTGELFF
TRBV29-1	.	.	16	TRBJ2-5	TGCAGCGTTGAAGATAGTAGGACACCGTGGGGAGAGACCCAGTACTTC	CSVEDSRTPWGETQYF
TRBV19	few	.	16	TRBJ1-5	TGTGCCAGTAGGGACACTCCGCGGATCGGCAATCAGCCCCAGCATTTT	CASRDTPRIGNQPQHF
TRBV28	.	.	14	TRBJ2-2	TGTGCCAGCAGACCGACAGGGAACACCGGGGAGCTGTTTTTT	CASRPTGNTGELFF
TRBV9	.	TRBD2	16	TRBJ2-2	TGTGCCAGCAGCGTTACTAGCGGGAGTATCTCCGGGGAGCTGTTTTTT	CASSVTSGSISGELFF
TRBV21-1	.	.	14	TRBJ2-1	TGTGCCAGTATCGGACTAGCATGGGGCAATGAGCAGTTCTTC	CASIGLAWGNEQFF
TRBV16	.	.	16	TRBJ1-6	TGTGCCAGCACCCAATGGGTGACAGACGATAATTCACCCCTCCACTTT	CASTQWVTDDNSPLHF
TRBV5-6	.	TRBD1	16	TRBJ1-6	TGTGCCAGCAGCCCCGGACAGGGCTCCTATAATTCACCCCTCCACTTT	CASSPGQGSYNSPLHF
TRBV19	.	TRBD1	16	TRBJ2-2	TGTGCCAGTAGTATAATTCCGGGACAGTCCACCGGGGAGCTGTTTTTT	CASSIIPGQSTGELFF
TRBV5-4	.	.	13	TRBJ1-2	TGTGCCAGCAGTTCTGCCGCGGGGGATGGCTACACCTTC	CASSSAAGDGYTF
TRBV9	.	TRBD2	18	TRBJ2-3	TGTGCCAGCAGCGATGACCCTAGCGGGAGGGCCCTCACAGATACGCAGTATTTT	CASSDDPSGRALTDTQYF
TRBV7-9	.	TRBD2	15	TRBJ2-7	TGTGCCAGCAGCTTAGCGTCTAGCGGGGACTACGAGCAGTACTTC	CASSLASSGDYEQYF
TRBV6-5	.	.	15	TRBJ1-4	TGTGCCAGCAGTTACTTAGGGGCCTGGGGTGAAAAACTGTTTTTT	CASSYLGAWGEKLFF
TRBV2	few	TRBD1	14	TRBJ2-7	TGTGCCAGCATTGACGGGACAGGGGGTTACGAGCAGTACTTC	CASIDGTGGYEQYF